This T cell receptor (beta chain) was sequenced during a study of blood T cells in healthy people across ages. Notes on the study in general: Strongly correlated with naive T cell percentage was TCR beta diversity. Greater diversity and more naive CD4+ cells were seen in long-lived donors than in aged donors.

Trimming took off 4 bases at V and 0 bases at J, with 20 bases between the two ends. From germline, CDR1 is SGHRS and CDR2 YFSETQ. The CDR3 covers 18 residues. Notes on this clonotype: Its antigen is unknown.

PCR was performed a second time for about 7 to 12 cycles using a sample-barcoded 5' primer and a J-beta primer mix. Through a template-switch adaptor with 12 random nucleotides, each cDNA molecule received a tag. TCRdb reanalysed the 5' RACE reads using MiXCR and keeps one entry per CDR3 protein. The table has around 800,000 distinct CDR3 sequences, about 62% seen once; the top ten hold about a quarter. The chain links TRBV5-1 to TRBJ2-1, with TRBD2 as a possible D gene (6 bases). Source material: blood. The source is a man aged 25-40 years in good health. CDR3 protein: CASSQNRDLLSSYNEQFF. CDR3 coding DNA: TGCGCCAGCAGCCAAAATAGGGACTTGCTTTCCTCCTACAATGAGCAGTTCTTC.